The 3 T cell receptor beta chains below all came from one sample that was sequenced in a study of blood T cell repertoires in COVID-19. The data were produced by immunoSEQ multiplex PCR, yet TCRdb's version contains in-frame clones alone and is incomplete. The sample lists about 71,000 clones; around 84% were seen once. Material: peripheral blood. Every receptor here comes from a man over 45 with active COVID-19.

The chain uses TRBV19 and TRBJ2-1; TRBD2 matches 13 bases. The V and J ends lost 2 bases and 6 bases, in that order; junction bases with no gene match: 7. Germline CDR1 LNHDA, CDR2 SQIVND (reference sequence). CDR3 length: 17 amino acids. The CDR3 reads CASSITWTSGGFNEQFF. CDR3 in DNA: TGTGCCAGTAGTATAACTTGGACTAGCGGGGGCTTCAATGAGCAGTTCTTC.

V usage is TRBV19 and J usage is TRBJ1-5; D is uncertain. Trimming removed 6 bases at V and 2 bases at J, with 14 bases between. The germline V gene has CDR1 LNHDA and CDR2 SQIVND (reference sequence). The CDR3 loop spans 15 amino acids. CDR3 sequence: CASSERLAGNQPQHF. The CDR3 nucleotides are TGTGCCAGTAGCGAGAGATTAGCGGGCAATCAGCCCCAGCATTTT.

This clone occurred a few times. The DNA for the CDR3 is TGTGCCAGCAGCATGAAGTGGGTTGGCGAGGCACAAGAGACCCAGTACTTC. Translation: CASSMKWVGEAQETQYF. The gene calls are TRBV7-8 and TRBJ2-5; no clear D. The V end was cut by 5 bases, the J end by 2 bases, with 21 bases between. Germline CDR1 and CDR2: SGHVS and FQNEAQ. This CDR3 comprises 17 residues.